Listed below are T cell receptor beta chains from one sample, sequenced in a study of monozygotic twins with inflammatory bowel disease. With the 5' RACE reads reprocessed, TCRdb shows one record per CDR3 protein and no DNA. Found here are approximately 400,000 distinct CDR3 sequences; the top ten clones hold more than 2%. Sequenced: blood. The receptors shown here come from a human donor with ulcerative colitis or Crohn's disease, or a healthy co-twin of an affected twin (not recorded which). Each CDR3 is given with its conserved first and last residue.

CDR3aa	v_gene	j_gene
CASSFYLNEQFF	TRBV28	TRBJ2-1
CASSYTGTGNAFF	TRBV6-2/TRBV6-3	TRBJ1-1
CASSLDDLVVHEQYF	TRBV5-1	TRBJ2-7
CSARPPSSYNEQFF	TRBV20-1	TRBJ2-1
CASSFGDRLNTEAFF	TRBV5-1	TRBJ1-1
CASSQRPTVAKNIQYF	TRBV3-1	TRBJ2-4
CSAPYPPRQGGSYNEQFF	TRBV20-1	TRBJ2-1
CASTVGQGAFF	TRBV6-1	TRBJ1-1
CASSLGAPYEQYF	TRBV7-6	TRBJ2-7
CASSELSSNQPQHF	TRBV25-1	TRBJ1-5
CASRVASDYGYTF	TRBV7-9	TRBJ1-2
CASRTSGRSGETQYF	TRBV7-9	TRBJ2-5
CASSYNRGRTGANVLTF	TRBV6-5	TRBJ2-6
CAISEQGAGYEQYF	TRBV10-3	TRBJ2-7
CASSLATNTEAFF	TRBV5-4	TRBJ1-1
CASSFSPVIGNTIYF	TRBV28	TRBJ1-3
CASAVGGEQYF	TRBV27	TRBJ2-7
CSVDNLAGATDTQYF	TRBV29-1	TRBJ2-3
CASGLAGGGEQYF	TRBV5-6	TRBJ2-7
CSAIRPNTEAFF	TRBV20-1	TRBJ1-1
CASSEGRLAGGPKEETQYF	TRBV25-1	TRBJ2-5
CASSQGVGQGTYEQYF	TRBV4-2	TRBJ2-7
CASSLAGSGPYEQYF	TRBV5-6	TRBJ2-7
CASSLRVQSGSYNEQFF	TRBV5-1	TRBJ2-1
CSVEDPAGTHQETQYF	TRBV29-1	TRBJ2-5
CASSPGTGSGELFF	TRBV7-9	TRBJ2-2
CSASLAGGLAKNIQYF	TRBV20-1	TRBJ2-4
CASSIWHNQPQHF	TRBV19	TRBJ1-5
CASSSARPSGYTDTQYF	TRBV12-3/TRBV12-4	TRBJ2-3
CASSQESSYEQYF	TRBV4-1	TRBJ2-7
CAWSPTGTGTEAFF	TRBV30	TRBJ1-1
CASRKEPGQGFENTEAFF	TRBV5-1	TRBJ1-1
CASSPGTLYNEQFF	TRBV7-9	TRBJ2-1
CAWSVSGETQYF	TRBV30	TRBJ2-5
CASSQYRALVSPLHF	TRBV4-3	TRBJ1-6
CASSEATGLGETQYF	TRBV2	TRBJ2-5
CASSSLLAGKQETQYF	TRBV5-6	TRBJ2-5
CASSQTGGSNQPQHF	TRBV12-3/TRBV12-4	TRBJ1-5
CASSLRNQPQHF	TRBV12-3/TRBV12-4	TRBJ1-5
CASSLTVSGNTIYF	TRBV12-3/TRBV12-4	TRBJ1-3